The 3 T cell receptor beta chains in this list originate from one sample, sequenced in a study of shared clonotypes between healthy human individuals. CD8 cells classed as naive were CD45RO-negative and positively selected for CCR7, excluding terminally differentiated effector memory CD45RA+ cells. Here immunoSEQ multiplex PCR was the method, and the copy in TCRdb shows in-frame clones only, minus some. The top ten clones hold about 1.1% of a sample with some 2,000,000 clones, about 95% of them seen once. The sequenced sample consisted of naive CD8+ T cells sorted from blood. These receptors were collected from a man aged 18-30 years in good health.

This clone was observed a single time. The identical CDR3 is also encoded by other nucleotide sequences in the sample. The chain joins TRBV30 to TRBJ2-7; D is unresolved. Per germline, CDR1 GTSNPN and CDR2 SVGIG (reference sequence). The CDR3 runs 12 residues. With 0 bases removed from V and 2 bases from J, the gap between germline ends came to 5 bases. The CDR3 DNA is TGTGCCTGGAGTGTGAATGCCTACGAGCAGTACTTC. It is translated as CAWSVNAYEQYF.

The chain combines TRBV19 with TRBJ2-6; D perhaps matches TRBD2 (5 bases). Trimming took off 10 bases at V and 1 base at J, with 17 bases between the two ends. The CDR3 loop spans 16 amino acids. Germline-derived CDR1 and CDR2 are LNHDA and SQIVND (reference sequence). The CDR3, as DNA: TGTGCCACCCAGGACGGGATTAATTCTGGGGCCAACGTCCTGACTTTC. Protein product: CATQDGINSGANVLTF.

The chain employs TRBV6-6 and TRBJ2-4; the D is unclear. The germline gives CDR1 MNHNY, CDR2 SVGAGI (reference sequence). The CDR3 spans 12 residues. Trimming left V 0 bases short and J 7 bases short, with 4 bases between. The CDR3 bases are TGTGCCAGCAGTTACTCGGAGAACATTCAGTACTTC. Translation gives CASSYSENIQYF.